Below are 27 T cell receptor beta chains sequenced from a single sample in a study of T cells after yellow fever vaccination. TCRdb reanalysed the 5' RACE reads using MiXCR and keeps one entry per CDR3 protein. The data show some 350,000 distinct CDR3 sequences, with almost 4% seen just once and approximately 25% held by the top ten. This specimen was PBMCs, taken 5 days after the yellow fever booster vaccination. The receptors stem from a man between 18 and 35 years old who received the YFV17D yellow fever vaccine.

This clonotype was found many times. J is TRBJ2-3 and V is TRBV2, with D tentatively TRBD2 (6 bases). Germline V CDR1 and CDR2: SNHLY, FYNNEI. The ends were cut back, 2 bases at V and 10 bases at J, with 16 bases in the middle. The CDR3 has 14 amino acids. In DNA form, the CDR3 reads TGTGCCAGCAGTGAAATTCGTGGGGACTCAGCGCAGTATTTT. Translation: CASSEIRGDSAQYF. Together with reference TRBV2 and TRBJ2-3, the CDR3 gives the full variable domain: EPEVTQTPSHQVTQMGQEVILRCVPISNHLYFYWYRQILGQKVEFLVSFYNNEISEKSEIFDDQFSVERPDGSNFTLKIRSTKLEDSAMYFCASSEIRGDSAQYFGPGTRLTVL.

In this sample, this clonotype turned up many times. The chain has TRBV5-4 and TRBJ2-3; TRBD2 matches at 10 bases. The ends lost 5 bases at V and 8 bases at J; junction bases unmatched: 17. CDR1 and CDR2 from the germline V gene are SGHNT and YYREEE (reference sequence). This CDR3 is 17 amino acids long. Written as DNA, the CDR3 is TGTGCCAGCAGTCCACCGCTAGCGGGGGCAGATGCGGGTACGCAGTATTTT. It encodes CASSPPLAGADAGTQYF.

This chain joins TRBV6-1 and TRBJ2-7, with D possibly TRBD2 on 7 matching bases. V was shortened by 6 bases and J by 7 bases, with 19 bases between the two germline ends. The CDR3 is 14 residues long. The V gene's germline CDR1 is MNHNS and CDR2 SASEGT. The CDR3 DNA sequence: TGTGCCAGCAGCGCCGAGGGGGGGGAGATGGAGCAGTACTTC. This sequence encodes CASSAEGGEMEQYF.

This clonotype was recorded at least ten times. The chain couples TRBV27 to TRBJ2-1, with TRBD1 identical over 10 bases. The germline V gene encodes CDR1 MNHEY and CDR2 SMNVEV (reference sequence). With V trimmed by 5 bases and J by 12 bases, 10 bases remained unmatched. The length of the CDR3 is 14 residues. Here the CDR3 reads CASSPRQGAFRQFF. The CDR3 DNA reads as TGTGCCAGCAGTCCCCGACAGGGGGCATTTCGGCAGTTCTTC.

In this sample, this clonotype turned up many times. The chain couples TRBV7-8 to TRBJ2-6; D ambiguous. Between the trimmed V and J ends, which lost 5 bases and 0 bases, there was a span of 8 bases. CDR1 is SGHVS, CDR2 FQNEAQ, per germline. The CDR3 covers 15 residues. CDR3 bases: TGTGCCAGCAGCCCGCCCAGCTCTGGGGCCAACGTCCTGACTTTC. It codes for CASSPPSSGANVLTF.

The table lists this clonotype with many counts. The genes are TRBV5-1 and TRBJ2-1; the D gene is possibly TRBD1 (5 bases). Looked up from germline, CDR1 is SGHRS and CDR2 is YFSETQ. The V end lost 0 bases, the J end lost 9 bases, and 10 bases lay between the germline ends. The CDR3 is 13 residues long. The CDR3 sequence is CASSLAQGGEQFF. In nucleotides, the CDR3 is TGCGCCAGCAGCTTGGCCCAGGGCGGTGAGCAGTTCTTC.

The chain has TRBV7-2 and TRBJ2-7; TRBD1 agrees at 8 bases. The CDR3 consists of 16 residues. The V segment lost 5 bases and the J segment 0 bases; nucleotides outside the gene matches: 9. Germline V gene sequence: CDR1 SGHTA, CDR2 FQGNSA. The CDR3 spells CASSTQGQVYSYEQYF. CDR3 coding DNA: TGTGCCAGCAGCACACAGGGACAGGTTTACTCCTACGAGCAGTACTTC.

This clonotype was found many times. CDR3 sequence: CSVAWSYNEQFF. For the CDR3, the DNA is TGCAGCGTGGCCTGGTCCTACAATGAGCAGTTCTTC. The chain links TRBV29-1 to TRBJ2-1; D gene ambiguous. V was clipped by 6 bases and J by 1 base, with 7 bases between them. Germline V CDR1 and CDR2: SQVTM, ANQGSEA. The length of the CDR3 is 12 residues.

The rearrangement joins TRBV12-5 to TRBJ2-2, with D possibly matching TRBD2 (5 bases). The CDR3 is made up of 16 amino acids. V lost 0 bases to trimming and J lost 5 bases, with 13 bases between them. Germline-derived CDR1 and CDR2 are LGHNT and FRNRAP. The CDR3 DNA reads as TGTGCTAGTGGTTTGGTCGGACTCGCGGTTACCGGGGAGCTGTTTTTT. Amino acid sequence: CASGLVGLAVTGELFF.

The table lists this clonotype with a few counts. V and J are TRBV5-1 and TRBJ1-4; D is perhaps TRBD1 (5 bases). CDR1 and CDR2 (germline): SGHRS, YFSETQ. This CDR3 has 18 residues. Trimming cost V 6 bases and J 0 bases, with 21 bases left between them. CDR3 residues: CASNLGGNSLPTNEKLFF. The DNA of the CDR3 is TGCGCCAGCAACCTTGGGGGGAACAGCTTACCAACTAATGAAAAACTGTTTTTT.

At least ten counts were recorded for this clonotype. The chain couples TRBV29-1 to TRBJ2-5; D might be TRBD1 or TRBD2, each matching 5 bases. The germline CDR1 and CDR2 sequences are SQVTM and ANQGSEA. The CDR3 contains 13 residues. The ends were cut back, 3 bases at V and 6 bases at J, with 14 bases in the middle. The CDR3 is CSVDPGQGKTQYF. DNA of the CDR3: TGCAGCGTTGACCCGGGGCAGGGAAAGACCCAGTACTTC.

The chain recombines TRBV7-2 with TRBJ2-5; tentatively, D is TRBD2 (7 bases). With 4 bases removed from V and 0 bases from J, the gap between germline ends came to 12 bases. Germline-derived CDR1 and CDR2 are SGHTA and FQGNSA. The CDR3 spans 15 residues. In nucleotides, the CDR3 is TGTGCCAGCAGCTCGGGCGGGGGCCACCAAGAGACCCAGTACTTC. Protein: CASSSGGGHQETQYF.

There are a few counts of this clonotype. The gene calls are TRBV15 and TRBJ2-7; D is uncertain. The CDR3 runs 14 residues. The V and J ends lost 0 bases and 8 bases respectively, with 14 bases between them. Per germline, CDR1 LNHNV and CDR2 YYDKDF (reference sequence). The CDR3 DNA reads TGTGCCACCAGCAGAGATAGCCAAGGCAGAAAGCAGTACTTC. This codes for CATSRDSQGRKQYF.

This chain links TRBV28 with TRBJ2-7; no clear D. Germline V lookup: CDR1 MDHEN, CDR2 SYDVKM. Trimming stripped 1 base from V and 5 bases from J, with 9 bases between. The CDR3 extends over 13 amino acids. The CDR3 protein is CASSLSQLDEQYV. The CDR3 nucleotides read TGTGCCAGCAGTTTATCCCAGTTAGACGAGCAGTACGTC.

This clonotype has ten or more counts. The V call is TRBV5-1, the J call TRBJ1-2; tentatively, D is TRBD1 (6 bases). V was trimmed by 2 bases and J by 0 bases, leaving 14 bases between them. The CDR3 consists of 16 residues. The germline gives CDR1 SGHRS, CDR2 YFSETQ. CDR3 DNA: TGCGCCAGCAGCTTCGACAGGCCCCTTGCTAACTATGGCTACACCTTC. Protein sequence: CASSFDRPLANYGYTF.

This clonotype showed up many times. The gene calls are TRBV5-5 and TRBJ2-7; 9 nucleotides align to TRBD1. The CDR3 length is 15 residues. J lost 5 bases, V lost 0 bases, and 6 bases had no gene match. Per the germline V gene, CDR1 is SGHKS and CDR2 is YYEKEE (reference sequence). This CDR3 reads CASSLDGDRANEQYV. CDR3 nucleotides: TGTGCCAGCAGCTTGGATGGGGACAGGGCGAACGAGCAGTACGTC.

CDR3 nucleotide sequence: TGTGCCAGCAGCCAATTAGGAGAGACCCAGTACTTC. It yields the protein CASSQLGETQYF. J is TRBJ2-5 and V is TRBV3-1; D not certain. V was pared by 2 bases and J by 4 bases, with 5 bases between. The germline V gene encodes CDR1 LGHDT and CDR2 YNNKEL (reference sequence). This CDR3 has 12 amino acids.

J is TRBJ2-2 and V is TRBV11-2, with 11 bases identical to TRBD2. The CDR3 has 16 amino acids. Trimming took 5 bases from V and 4 from J; bases not matched to a gene: 6. Germline values: CDR1 SGHAT, CDR2 FQNNGV. CDR3 in DNA: TGTGCCAGCAGCCCCCGACTAGCGGGGCGCACCGGGGAGCTGTTTTTT. It is translated as CASSPRLAGRTGELFF.

This clonotype was observed a few times. The rearrangement links TRBV7-3 to TRBJ2-7; 7 bases map to TRBD1. The V gene end was trimmed by 5 bases and the J gene end by 7 bases; junction bases not matched to a gene: 5. The CDR3 totals 12 residues. Germline loops: CDR1 SGHTA, CDR2 FQGTGA. The CDR3 bases are TGTGCCAGCAGCGCAACAGGGGAAGAGCAGTACGTC. Protein: CASSATGEEQYV.

This clonotype occurred a few times. CDR3 sequence (DNA): TGCAGTGCCCTAGGGGGCGGGGGCCGAGAGACCCAGTACTTC. Protein product: CSALGGGGRETQYF. This chain connects TRBV20-1 to TRBJ2-5; D tentatively fits TRBD1 or TRBD2 (7 bases each). CDR1 and CDR2 from the germline V gene are DFQATT and SNEGSKA (reference sequence). V shed 6 bases and J shed 4 bases, with 18 bases lying between them. This CDR3 is built from 14 residues.

V and J are TRBV7-9 and TRBJ2-4, with a weak D call TRBD2 (6 bases). This CDR3 is 17 amino acids long. CDR1 is SEHNR and CDR2 is FQNEAQ in the germline V gene (reference sequence). V shed 5 bases and J shed 1 base, with 18 bases lying between them. DNA for the CDR3: TGTGCCAGCAGCCAACGGGGGTCCCGAGGCGCCAAAAACATTCAGTACTTC. As protein: CASSQRGSRGAKNIQYF.

The CDR3 DNA reads as TGTGCCAGCTCACCACGGGACACCGACACCGGGGAGCTGTTTTTT. Translated: CASSPRDTDTGELFF. The chain is built from TRBV18 and TRBJ2-2; possibly TRBD1 for D (6 bases). Germline V gives CDR1 KGHSH, CDR2 LQKENI. V lost 1 base, J lost 3 bases, and 9 bases lay in between. The CDR3 is 15 residues long.

This clonotype was seen more than once but under ten times. This chain connects TRBV11-1 to TRBJ2-5, with 8 bases identical to TRBD1. V dropped 5 bases and J dropped 5; count of bases not matched to a gene: 13. Germline V gene lookup returns CDR1 SGHAT and CDR2 FQDESV (reference sequence). This CDR3 spans 16 amino acids. As DNA, the CDR3 is TGTGCCAGCAGCCCTCGATGGACAGGGAAGGTGGAGACCCAGTACTTC. It yields the protein CASSPRWTGKVETQYF.

This chain links TRBV5-1 with TRBJ2-7; no reliable D call. The CDR3 consists of 12 residues. Per the germline V gene, CDR1 is SGHRS and CDR2 is YFSETQ. Deletions cut 2 bases from V and 7 bases from J, with 10 bases between. For the CDR3, the DNA is TGCGCCAGCAGCTTTCTCAACGGAGAGCAGTACTTC. Encoded protein: CASSFLNGEQYF.

This clonotype was picked up many times. An end of the junction does not agree with germline; a read error may underlie this. The J gene is TRBJ2-7, the V gene TRBV7-2, with unresolved D. The length of the CDR3 is 13 residues. In germline, CDR1 is SGHTA, CDR2 FQGNSA. For the CDR3, the DNA is TGTGTCAGCAGCTCGCGACGCGCCTACGAGCAGTACTTC. Translation gives CVSSSRRAYEQYF.

This clonotype came up a few times. The genes are TRBV4-3 and TRBJ1-2, with no clear D. Trimming pared 2 bases from V and 2 bases from J, leaving 12 bases between. CDR3 length equals 15 residues. Looked up from germline, CDR1 is LGHNA and CDR2 is YSLEER. The CDR3 nucleotides are TGCGCCAGCAGCCAACACCACAGTGGCAACTATGGCTACACCTTC. Its translation: CASSQHHSGNYGYTF.

There are a few counts of this clonotype. The chain recombines TRBV18 with TRBJ2-7; 8 positions agree with TRBD1. The V gene's germline CDR1 is KGHSH and CDR2 LQKENI. With 3 bases clipped from V and 5 bases from J, the junction kept 9 bases outside the gene matches. There are 15 residues in the CDR3. The CDR3 region has the DNA TGTGCCAGCTCACCTGATAGGACAGGGTGGAACGAGCAGTACTTC. Its translation is CASSPDRTGWNEQYF. The full variable domain, its missing parts supplied by reference TRBV18 and TRBJ2-7, is NAGVMQNPRHLVRRRGQEARLRCSPMKGHSHVYWYRQLPEEGLKFMVYLQKENIIDESGMPKERFSAEFPKEGPSILRIQQVVRGDSAAYFCASSPDRTGWNEQYFGPGTRLTVT.